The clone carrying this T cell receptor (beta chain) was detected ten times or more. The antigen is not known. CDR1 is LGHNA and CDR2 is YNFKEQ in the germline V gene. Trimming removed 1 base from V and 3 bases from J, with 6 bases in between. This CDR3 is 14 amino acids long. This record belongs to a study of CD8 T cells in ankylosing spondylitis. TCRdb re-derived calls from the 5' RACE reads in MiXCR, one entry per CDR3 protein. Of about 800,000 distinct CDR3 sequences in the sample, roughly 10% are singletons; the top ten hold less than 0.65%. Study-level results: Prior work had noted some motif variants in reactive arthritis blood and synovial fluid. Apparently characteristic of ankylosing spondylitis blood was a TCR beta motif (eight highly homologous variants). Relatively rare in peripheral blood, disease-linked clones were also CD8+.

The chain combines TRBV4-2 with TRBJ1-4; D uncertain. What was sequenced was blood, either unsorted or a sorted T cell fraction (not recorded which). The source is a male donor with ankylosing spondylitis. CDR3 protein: CASSQAGANEKLFF. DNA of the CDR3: TGTGCCAGCAGCCAAGCGGGAGCTAATGAAAAACTGTTTTTT.